This T cell receptor (beta chain) emerged from a study of blood T cell repertoires in COVID-19. Method: immunoSEQ multiplex PCR; TCRdb's copy keeps in-frame clones and lacks some. The table has about 250,000 clones, roughly 85% seen once; the top ten hold approximately 5.1%. This CDR3 contains 14 residues. V lost 5 bases and J 1 base, leaving 9 bases between the germline ends. Germline CDR1 and CDR2: GTSNPN and SVGIG (reference sequence). The chain is built from TRBV30 and TRBJ1-6; D call uncertain. Material for sequencing was peripheral blood. This receptor was taken from a man between 50 and 59 years old with active or convalescent COVID-19. CDR3 in amino acids: CAWLSTSYNSPLHF. CDR3 in DNA: TGTGCCTGGCTTAGCACTTCCTATAATTCACCCCTCCACTTT. Full variable domain (rest looked up from reference TRBV30 and TRBJ1-6): SQTIHQWPATLVQPVGSPLSLECTVEGTSNPNLYWYRQAAGRGLQLLFYSVGIGQISSEVPQNLSASRPQDRQFILSSKKLLLSDSGFYLCAWLSTSYNSPLHFGNGTRLTVT.